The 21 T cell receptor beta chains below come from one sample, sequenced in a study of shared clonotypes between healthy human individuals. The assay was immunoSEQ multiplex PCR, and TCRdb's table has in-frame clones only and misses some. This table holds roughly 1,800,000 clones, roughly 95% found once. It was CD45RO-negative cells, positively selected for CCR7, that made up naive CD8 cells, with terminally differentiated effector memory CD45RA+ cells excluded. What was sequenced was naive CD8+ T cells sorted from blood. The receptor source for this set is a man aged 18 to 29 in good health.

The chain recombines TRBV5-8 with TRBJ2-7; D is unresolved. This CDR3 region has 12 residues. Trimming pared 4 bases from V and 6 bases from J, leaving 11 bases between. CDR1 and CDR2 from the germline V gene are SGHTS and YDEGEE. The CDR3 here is CASSPPESEQYF. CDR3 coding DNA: TGTGCCAGCAGCCCCCCGGAGAGCGAGCAGTACTTC.

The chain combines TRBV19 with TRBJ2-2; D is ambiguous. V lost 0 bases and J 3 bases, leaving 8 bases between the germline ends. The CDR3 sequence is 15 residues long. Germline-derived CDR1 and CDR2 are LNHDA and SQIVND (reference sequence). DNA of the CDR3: TGTGCCAGTAGTATAGATCTGGAGCACACCGGGGAGCTGTTTTTT. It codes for CASSIDLEHTGELFF.

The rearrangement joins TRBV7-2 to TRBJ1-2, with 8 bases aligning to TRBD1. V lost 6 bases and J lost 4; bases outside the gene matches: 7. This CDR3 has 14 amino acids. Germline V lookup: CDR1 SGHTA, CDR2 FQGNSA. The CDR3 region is CASRQTGGTYGYTF. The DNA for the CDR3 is TGTGCCAGCAGACAAACAGGGGGTACCTATGGCTACACCTTC.

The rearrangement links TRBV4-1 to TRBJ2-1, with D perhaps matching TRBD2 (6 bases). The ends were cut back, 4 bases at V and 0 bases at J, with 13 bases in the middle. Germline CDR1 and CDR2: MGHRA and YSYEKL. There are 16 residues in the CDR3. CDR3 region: CASSPASASSYNEQFF. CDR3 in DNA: TGCGCCAGCAGCCCAGCTAGCGCGAGCTCCTACAATGAGCAGTTCTTC.

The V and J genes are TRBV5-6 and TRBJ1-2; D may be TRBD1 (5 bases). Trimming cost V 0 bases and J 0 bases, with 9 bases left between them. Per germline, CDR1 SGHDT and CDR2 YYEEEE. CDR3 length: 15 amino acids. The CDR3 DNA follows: TGTGCCAGCAGCTTGGCCGGGGGAGCTAACTATGGCTACACCTTC. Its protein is CASSLAGGANYGYTF. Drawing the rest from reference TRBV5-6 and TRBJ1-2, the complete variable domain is DAGVTQSPTHLIKTRGQQVTLRCSPKSGHDTVSWYQQALGQGPQFIFQYYEEEERQRGNFPDRFSGHQFPNYSSELNVNALLLGDSALYLCASSLAGGANYGYTFGSGTRLTVV.

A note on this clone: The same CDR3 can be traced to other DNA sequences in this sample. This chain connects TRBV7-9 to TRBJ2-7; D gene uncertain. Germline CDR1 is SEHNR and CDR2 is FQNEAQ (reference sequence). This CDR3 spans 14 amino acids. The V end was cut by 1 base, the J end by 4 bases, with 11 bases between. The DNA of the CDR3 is TGTGCCAGCAGCTTAGGCGCAGGTCCATACGAGCAGTACTTC. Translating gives CASSLGAGPYEQYF.

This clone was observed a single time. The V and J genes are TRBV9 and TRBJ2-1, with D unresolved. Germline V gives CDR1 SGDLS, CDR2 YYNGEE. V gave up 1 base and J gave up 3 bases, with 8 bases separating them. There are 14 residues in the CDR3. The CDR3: CASSVLSDYNEQFF. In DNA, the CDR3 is TGTGCCAGCAGCGTACTGAGTGACTACAATGAGCAGTTCTTC.

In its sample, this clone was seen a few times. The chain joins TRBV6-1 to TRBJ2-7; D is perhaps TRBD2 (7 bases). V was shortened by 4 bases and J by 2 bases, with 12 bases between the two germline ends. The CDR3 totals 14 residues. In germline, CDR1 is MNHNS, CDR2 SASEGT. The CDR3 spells CASSGGGGPYEQYF. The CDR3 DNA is TGTGCCAGCAGTGGGGGCGGGGGCCCCTACGAGCAGTACTTC.

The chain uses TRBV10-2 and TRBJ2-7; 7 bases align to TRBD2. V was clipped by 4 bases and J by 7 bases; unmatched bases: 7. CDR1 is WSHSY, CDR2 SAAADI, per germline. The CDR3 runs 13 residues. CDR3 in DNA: TGCGCCAGCAGTGTGGGGGGGAGTGGTGAGCAGTACTTC. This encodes CASSVGGSGEQYF.

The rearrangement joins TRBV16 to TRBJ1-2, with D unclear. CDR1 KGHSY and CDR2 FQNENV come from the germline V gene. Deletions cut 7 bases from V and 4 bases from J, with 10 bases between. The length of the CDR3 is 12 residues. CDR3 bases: TGTGCCAGCACCCCAGAAGGCTATGGCTACACCTTC. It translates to CASTPEGYGYTF.

CDR3 sequence (DNA): TGTGCCAGTAGTCCCAGAGGGCTAACTGGGGCCAACGTCCTGACTTTC. Translating gives CASSPRGLTGANVLTF. V gene TRBV19 combines with J gene TRBJ2-6; a weak D match, TRBD2 (5 bases). V was clipped by 5 bases and J by 2 bases, with 13 bases between them. This CDR3 contains 16 residues. Germline CDR1 LNHDA, CDR2 SQIVND (reference sequence).

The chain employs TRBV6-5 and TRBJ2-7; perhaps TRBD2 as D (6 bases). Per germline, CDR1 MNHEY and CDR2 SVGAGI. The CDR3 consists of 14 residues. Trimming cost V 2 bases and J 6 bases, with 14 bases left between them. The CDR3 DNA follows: TGTGCCAGCAGTTACAGGGCATCTAGCGTCGAGCAGTACTTC. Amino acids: CASSYRASSVEQYF.

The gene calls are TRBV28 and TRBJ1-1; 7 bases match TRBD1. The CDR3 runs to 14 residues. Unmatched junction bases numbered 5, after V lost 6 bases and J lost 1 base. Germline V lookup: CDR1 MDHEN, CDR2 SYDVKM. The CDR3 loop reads CASSLDRANTEAFF. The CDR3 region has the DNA TGTGCCAGCAGCCTAGACAGGGCGAACACTGAAGCTTTCTTT.

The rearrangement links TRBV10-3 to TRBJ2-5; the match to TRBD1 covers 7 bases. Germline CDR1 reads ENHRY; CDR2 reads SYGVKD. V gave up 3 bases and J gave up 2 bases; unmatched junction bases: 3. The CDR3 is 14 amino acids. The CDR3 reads CAISDSTGQETQYF. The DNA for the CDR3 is TGTGCCATCAGTGACTCGACAGGGCAAGAGACCCAGTACTTC.

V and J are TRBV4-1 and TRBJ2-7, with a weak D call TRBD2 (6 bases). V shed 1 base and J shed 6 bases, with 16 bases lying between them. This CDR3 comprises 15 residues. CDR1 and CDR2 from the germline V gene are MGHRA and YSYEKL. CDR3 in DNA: TGCGCCAGCAGCCAAGTAGGGCAGGGAGGCGGCGAGCAGTACTTC. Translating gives CASSQVGQGGGEQYF.

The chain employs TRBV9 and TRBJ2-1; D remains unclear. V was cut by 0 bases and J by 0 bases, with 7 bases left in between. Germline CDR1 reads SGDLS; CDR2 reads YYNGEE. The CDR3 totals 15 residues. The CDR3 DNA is TGTGCCAGCAGCGTAGGACTCGCCTCCTACAATGAGCAGTTCTTC. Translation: CASSVGLASYNEQFF.

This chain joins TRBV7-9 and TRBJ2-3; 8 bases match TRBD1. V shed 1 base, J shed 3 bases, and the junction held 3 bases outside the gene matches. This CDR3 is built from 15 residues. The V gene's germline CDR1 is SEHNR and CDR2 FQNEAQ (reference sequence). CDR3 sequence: CASSLGQGWTDTQYF. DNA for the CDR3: TGTGCCAGCAGCTTAGGACAGGGGTGGACAGATACGCAGTATTTT.

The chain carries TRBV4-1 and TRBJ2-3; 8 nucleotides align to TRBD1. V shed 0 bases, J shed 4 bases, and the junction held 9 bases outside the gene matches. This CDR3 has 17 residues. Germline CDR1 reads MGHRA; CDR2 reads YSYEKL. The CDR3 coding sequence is TGCGCCAGCAGCCAAGATCCAGCTGCAGGGGGCGCAGATACGCAGTATTTT. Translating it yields CASSQDPAAGGADTQYF.

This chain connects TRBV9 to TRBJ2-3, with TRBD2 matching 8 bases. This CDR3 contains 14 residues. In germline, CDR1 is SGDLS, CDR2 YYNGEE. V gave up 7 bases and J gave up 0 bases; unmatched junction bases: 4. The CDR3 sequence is CASGSGISTDTQYF. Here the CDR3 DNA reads TGTGCCAGCGGTAGCGGGATCAGCACAGATACGCAGTATTTT.

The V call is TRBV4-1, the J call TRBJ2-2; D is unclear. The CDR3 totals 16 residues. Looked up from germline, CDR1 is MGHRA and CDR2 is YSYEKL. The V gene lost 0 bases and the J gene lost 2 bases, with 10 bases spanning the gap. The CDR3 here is CASSQDGQPNTGELFF. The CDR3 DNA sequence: TGCGCCAGCAGCCAAGATGGTCAACCAAACACCGGGGAGCTGTTTTTT.

The CDR3 spells CASSLQGDGDTEAFF. The CDR3 region has the DNA TGTGCCAGCAGCCTACAGGGGGACGGGGACACTGAAGCTTTCTTT. The chain couples TRBV7-9 to TRBJ1-1; TRBD1 agrees at 8 bases. The CDR3 is made up of 15 amino acids. After removal of 5 bases from V and 3 bases from J, the junction contained 8 bases not matched to a gene. The V gene's germline CDR1 is SEHNR and CDR2 FQNEAQ (reference sequence).